The 9 T cell receptor beta chains listed next were all sequenced from one sample in a study of metastatic and nonmetastatic thyroid tumors. No patient had received any treatment before thyroid surgery. With MiXCR, TCRdb reprocessed the PCR reads. The data show about 93,000 clones, 12% seen once. Material: blood. Receptors were obtained from a female donor with papillary thyroid cancer or a benign thyroid nodule (not recorded which). Some clones in this sample may be carry-over from other donors' samples.

The table lists this clone with many counts. The V gene is TRBV4-2, the J gene TRBJ2-1; 9 bases fit TRBD2. The junction had 21 bases not matched to a gene; V was cut back by 4 bases and J by 8 bases. CDR3 length: 19 residues. Germline V gives CDR1 LGHNA, CDR2 YNFKEQ. CDR3 residues: CASSLRQGVAGDASHEQFF. The CDR3 nucleotides read TGTGCCAGCAGCCTCCGCCAGGGGGTAGCGGGAGACGCTAGCCATGAGCAGTTCTTC.

This clone was detected ten times or more. The V call is TRBV5-6, the J call TRBJ2-3; D may be TRBD2 (5 bases). Germline loops: CDR1 SGHDT, CDR2 YYEEEE. The V gene lost 2 bases and the J gene lost 2 bases, with 9 bases spanning the gap. The CDR3 loop spans 14 amino acids. CDR3 bases: TGTGCCAGCAGCTTTGGAGGTTACACAGATACGCAGTATTTT. This translates into CASSFGGYTDTQYF.

In its sample, this clone was seen many times. This chain links TRBV2 with TRBJ1-5; D is ambiguous. The CDR3 is made up of 14 amino acids. Trimming took off 2 bases at V and 3 bases at J, with 8 bases between the two ends. The germline gives CDR1 SNHLY, CDR2 FYNNEI. This CDR3 reads CASSEFRNNQPQHF. The CDR3 DNA follows: TGTGCCAGCAGTGAATTCAGGAACAATCAGCCCCAGCATTTT. The full variable domain, completed using reference TRBV2 and TRBJ1-5, is EPEVTQTPSHQVTQMGQEVILRCVPISNHLYFYWYRQILGQKVEFLVSFYNNEISEKSEIFDDQFSVERPDGSNFTLKIRSTKLEDSAMYFCASSEFRNNQPQHFGDGTRLSIL.

This clone has ten or more counts. The V call is TRBV13, the J call TRBJ2-3, with 9 bases aligning to TRBD1. CDR1 and CDR2 (germline): PRHDT, FYEKMQ (reference sequence). Trimming cost V 4 bases and J 4 bases; bases outside gene matches: 15. This CDR3 comprises 18 residues. The CDR3: CASSSQFPGTGTADTQYF. The CDR3 DNA is TGTGCCAGCAGCTCCCAATTCCCCGGGACAGGGACCGCAGATACGCAGTATTTT.

The chain has TRBV6-1 and TRBJ1-1; the D is unclear. V was trimmed by 0 bases and J by 1 base, leaving 9 bases between them. The CDR3 is 15 residues long. The germline gives CDR1 MNHNS, CDR2 SASEGT. CDR3 in DNA: TGTGCCAGCAGTGAAGCTAGGGTGGCGAACACTGAAGCTTTCTTT. Translated: CASSEARVANTEAFF.

This clone was found a few times. V is TRBV5-4 and J is TRBJ2-1, with 9 bases fitting TRBD2. J was trimmed by 9 bases and V by 4 bases; bases with no gene match: 8. The CDR3 loop spans 14 amino acids. Germline assignment: CDR1 SGHNT and CDR2 YYREEE (reference sequence). The CDR3 region is CASSVSGTSTEQFF. The CDR3 bases are TGTGCCAGCAGCGTGTCCGGGACTAGCACTGAGCAGTTCTTC.

Of note for this clone: This may be a read error, as it is one base from a much larger clone. This CDR3 is also generated by other DNA sequences in the sample. This chain uses TRBV19 with TRBJ2-3, with D tentatively TRBD2 (5 bases). In germline, CDR1 is LNHDA, CDR2 SQIVND (reference sequence). CDR3 length equals 13 residues. V was cut by 0 bases and J by 7 bases, with 8 bases left in between. The CDR3 loop reads CASSIESGNTQYF. CDR3 nucleotide sequence: TGTGCCAGTAGTATAGAGTCCGGGAATACGCAGTATTTT.

This clone was picked up many times. The J gene is TRBJ1-5, the V gene TRBV19; unclear D gene. CDR3 size: 15 residues. Germline CDR1 reads LNHDA; CDR2 reads SQIVND (reference sequence). Trimming removed 1 base from V and 5 bases from J, with 12 bases in between. CDR3 amino acids: CASSIGQSSYQPQHF. The CDR3 DNA reads TGTGCCAGTAGTATAGGTCAGAGCTCTTATCAGCCCCAGCATTTT.

This clone was recorded many times. The CDR3 loop is CASMAGRYNEQFF. CDR3 DNA sequence: TGTGCCAGCATGGCCGGGCGATACAATGAGCAGTTCTTC. The V gene is TRBV2, the J gene TRBJ2-1; no definite D call. The CDR3 extends over 13 amino acids. Germline V gives CDR1 SNHLY, CDR2 FYNNEI. V shed 7 bases and J shed 4 bases, with 11 bases lying between them. Full variable domain (rest looked up from reference TRBV2 and TRBJ2-1): EPEVTQTPSHQVTQMGQEVILRCVPISNHLYFYWYRQILGQKVEFLVSFYNNEISEKSEIFDDQFSVERPDGSNFTLKIRSTKLEDSAMYFCASMAGRYNEQFFGPGTRLTVL.